Presented here are 6 T cell receptor beta chains from one specimen sequenced in a study of blood T cell repertoires in COVID-19. TCRdb's table, derived via immunoSEQ multiplex PCR, lists solely in-frame clones and lacks some. The sample lists about 51,000 clones; less than 90% were seen once. Sequenced material: peripheral blood. These receptors originate from a man aged 60 to 75 with acute or convalescent COVID-19.

In DNA form, the CDR3 reads TGTGCCAGCTCACCCGACAGAAACACCGGGGAGCTGTTTTTT. Translated, it gives CASSPDRNTGELFF. The gene calls are TRBV18 and TRBJ2-2, with a possible D match to TRBD1 (5 bases). V dropped 3 bases and J dropped 2 bases, with 7 bases sitting between them. The CDR3 is made up of 14 amino acids. CDR1 KGHSH and CDR2 LQKENI come from the germline V gene.

The rearrangement links TRBV7-8 to TRBJ2-2; D is ambiguous. Germline assignment: CDR1 SGHVS and CDR2 FQNEAQ. The germline V and J ends were trimmed by 2 bases and 4 bases, with 2 bases remaining between them. The CDR3 totals 12 residues. The CDR3 region is CASSLRTGELFF. CDR3 coding DNA: TGTGCCAGCAGCTTACGCACCGGGGAGCTGTTTTTT.

The CDR3 DNA reads as TGTGCCAGCAGACAGGGGGAGAATCAGCCCCAGCATTTT. This translates into CASRQGENQPQHF. The chain is built from TRBV27 and TRBJ1-5; 8 bases match TRBD1. After removal of 6 bases from V and 4 bases from J, the junction contained 2 bases not matched to a gene. The germline CDR1 and CDR2 sequences are MNHEY and SMNVEV (reference sequence). CDR3 length: 13 amino acids.

V and J are TRBV2 and TRBJ1-1; maybe TRBD1 (5 bases). CDR1 is SNHLY and CDR2 is FYNNEI in the germline V gene. The V end lost 3 bases, the J end lost 5 bases, and 13 bases lay between the germline ends. The CDR3 sequence is 14 residues long. This CDR3 reads CASSEEGSTTEAFF. The CDR3 region has the DNA TGTGCCAGCAGTGAGGAGGGGTCCACTACTGAAGCTTTCTTT.

The chain carries TRBV5-1 and TRBJ1-6; TRBD1 aligns across 9 bases. Germline V gene data show CDR1 as SGHRS and CDR2 as YFSETQ. The CDR3 loop spans 15 amino acids. V gave up 0 bases and J gave up 8 bases; unmatched junction bases: 3. CDR3 in amino acids: CASSLAGQGYSPLHF. As DNA, the CDR3 is TGCGCCAGCAGCTTGGCGGGACAGGGTTATTCACCCCTCCACTTT.

The chain is built from TRBV5-1 and TRBJ2-5; 9 nucleotides agree with TRBD2. The CDR3 contains 15 residues. Germline CDR1 and CDR2: SGHRS and YFSETQ. V dropped 3 bases and J dropped 1; count of bases not matched to a gene: 4. As DNA, the CDR3 is TGCGCCAGCAGCTCCGTAGCGGGGGCCCAAGAGACCCAGTACTTC. This gives the protein CASSSVAGAQETQYF.